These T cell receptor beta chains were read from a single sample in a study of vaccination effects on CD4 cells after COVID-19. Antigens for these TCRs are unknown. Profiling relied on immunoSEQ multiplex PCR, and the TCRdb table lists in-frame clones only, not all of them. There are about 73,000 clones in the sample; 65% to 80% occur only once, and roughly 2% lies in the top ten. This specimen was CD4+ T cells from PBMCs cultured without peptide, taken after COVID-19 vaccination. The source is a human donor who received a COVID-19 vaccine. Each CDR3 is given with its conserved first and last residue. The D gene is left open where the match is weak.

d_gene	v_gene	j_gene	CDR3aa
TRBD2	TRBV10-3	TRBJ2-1	CAISRTSGGDEQFF
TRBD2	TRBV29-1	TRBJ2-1	CSVGGGSGGLDEQFF
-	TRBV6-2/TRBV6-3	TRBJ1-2	CASSYDSGYTF
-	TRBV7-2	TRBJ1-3	CASSSSLGAVTGNTIYF
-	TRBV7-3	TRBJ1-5	CASSLGPLSNQPQHF
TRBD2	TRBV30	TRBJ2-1	CAWSGPAGDGEQFF
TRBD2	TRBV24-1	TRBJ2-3	CATSGLAGAPSTDTQYF
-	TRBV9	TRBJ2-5	CASSGWTDQETQYF
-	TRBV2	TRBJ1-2	CASNGGGFYGYTF
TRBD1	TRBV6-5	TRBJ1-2	CASSSPTGSYGYTF
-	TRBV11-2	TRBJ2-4	CASSLGGTKNIQYF
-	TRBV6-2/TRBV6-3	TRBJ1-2	CASSAPGNRGYTF
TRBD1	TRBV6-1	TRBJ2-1	CASSEDRGLMGEQFF